Presented here are 25 T cell receptor beta chains from one specimen sequenced in a study of OX40 agonist ivuxolimab in advanced cancers. The data were produced by immunoSEQ multiplex PCR, yet TCRdb's version contains in-frame clones alone and is incomplete. The repertoire holds about 79,000 clones, with roughly 88% as singletons. Material: CD4+ or CD8+ T cells sorted from blood, obtained in a trial of the OX40 agonist ivuxolimab. The source of these receptors is an adult with an advanced solid tumor such as melanoma, head and neck, liver or kidney cancer.

The rearrangement uses TRBV18 and TRBJ2-7, with 14 bases fitting TRBD2. V was clipped by 3 bases and J by 6 bases; unmatched bases: 4. Germline CDR1 and CDR2: KGHSH and LQKENI. This CDR3 contains 15 residues. The CDR3 nucleotides read TGTGCCAGCTCACCCCCGGGACTAGCGGGAGTCGAGCAGTACTTC. Amino acids: CASSPPGLAGVEQYF.

A remark on this clone: In the same sample, other DNA sequences code for this CDR3. CDR3: CASSPGGLAKNIQYF. CDR3 sequence (DNA): TGTGCCAGCAGTCCCGGGGGTCTAGCCAAAAACATTCAGTACTTC. The V gene is TRBV27, the J gene TRBJ2-4; a possible D gene is TRBD2 (6 bases). Germline-derived CDR1 and CDR2 are MNHEY and SMNVEV (reference sequence). Between the trimmed V and J ends, which lost 5 bases and 0 bases, there was a span of 11 bases. This CDR3 has 15 amino acids.

In its sample, this clone was seen once. The identical CDR3 is also encoded by other nucleotide sequences in the sample. The rearrangement joins TRBV27 to TRBJ2-7, with 14 bases matching TRBD2. This CDR3 comprises 16 residues. In germline, CDR1 is MNHEY, CDR2 SMNVEV (reference sequence). The V gene end was trimmed by 5 bases and the J gene end by 3 bases; junction bases not matched to a gene: 6. DNA for the CDR3: TGTGCCAGCAGTCTTTCAGGGACTAGCGGGAGCTACGAGCAGTACTTC. This codes for CASSLSGTSGSYEQYF.

The chain couples TRBV30 to TRBJ1-2, with D hard to call. Germline loops: CDR1 GTSNPN, CDR2 SVGIG (reference sequence). CDR3 length: 11 residues. The V end was cut by 2 bases, the J end by 0 bases, with 1 base between. CDR3 bases: TGTGCCTGGAGTACTAACTATGGCTACACCTTC. It encodes CAWSTNYGYTF.

The genes are TRBV19 and TRBJ1-2; the D is unclear. Germline V CDR1 and CDR2: LNHDA, SQIVND (reference sequence). Trimming left V 4 bases short and J 4 bases short, with 4 bases between. The CDR3 runs 11 residues. CDR3 coding DNA: TGTGCCAGTAGTAAACTCTATGGCTACACCTTC. Its protein product is CASSKLYGYTF.

The chain employs TRBV6-1 and TRBJ1-1; weak D call: TRBD1 (5 bases). V lost 3 bases to trimming and J lost 3 bases, with 14 bases between them. Germline CDR1 MNHNS, CDR2 SASEGT. The CDR3 spans 15 residues. Here the CDR3 reads CASSDYQGQDTEAFF. The CDR3 DNA reads as TGTGCCAGCAGTGACTACCAGGGTCAGGACACTGAAGCTTTCTTT.

In this sample, this clone turned up a few times. The chain joins TRBV19 to TRBJ1-1; TRBD1 might be the D (6 bases). CDR1 and CDR2 (germline): LNHDA, SQIVND (reference sequence). The V gene lost 8 bases and the J gene lost 6 bases, with 16 bases spanning the gap. This CDR3 comprises 13 residues. CDR3 loop: CASGWGAQAEAFF. CDR3 DNA sequence: TGTGCCAGTGGCTGGGGGGCGCAGGCTGAAGCTTTCTTT.

The chain uses TRBV11-2 and TRBJ2-1, with D unresolved. The CDR3 runs to 14 residues. CDR1 is SGHAT, CDR2 FQNNGV, per germline. Trimming took off 7 bases at V and 4 bases at J, with 14 bases between the two ends. The CDR3 DNA is TGTGCCAGCATCCTCTTTCAAGGGTACAATGAGCAGTTCTTC. Its protein is CASILFQGYNEQFF.

This clone has just one count. V is TRBV27 and J is TRBJ2-5; D is perhaps TRBD1 (5 bases). The end of the DNA is better explained by TRBJ2-7, so the J call may be wrong. There are 15 residues in the CDR3. In germline, CDR1 is MNHEY, CDR2 SMNVEV (reference sequence). The CDR3 DNA is TGTGCCAGCAGTTTAATGGGGCCCTCCGTGAGCGAGCAGTACTTC. Its translation is CASSLMGPSVSEQYF.

The sample holds one count of this clone. The rearrangement uses TRBV6-1 and TRBJ1-5; the D is unclear. The CDR3 length is 12 residues. With 10 bases removed from V and 6 bases from J, the gap between germline ends came to 13 bases. The V gene's germline CDR1 is MNHNS and CDR2 SASEGT. CDR3 bases: TGTGCCACCGTTGTCTACGGTCAGCCCCAGCATTTT. Translating gives CATVVYGQPQHF.

The table lists this clone with a count of one. The V gene is TRBV28, the J gene TRBJ2-5; D gene uncertain. The germline V and J ends were trimmed by 6 bases and 5 bases, with 16 bases remaining between them. The CDR3 is made up of 14 amino acids. CDR1 and CDR2 (germline): MDHEN, SYDVKM. The chain's CDR3 is CASRKRPPRETQYF. CDR3 sequence (DNA): TGTGCCAGCAGGAAGCGTCCGCCACGGGAGACCCAGTACTTC.

The chain recombines TRBV7-9 with TRBJ2-1, with no clear D. The CDR3 extends over 12 amino acids. Germline CDR1 and CDR2: SEHNR and FQNEAQ (reference sequence). V was clipped by 4 bases and J by 8 bases, with 9 bases between them. CDR3 amino acids: CASSSIWHEQFF. The CDR3, as DNA: TGTGCCAGCAGCTCAATCTGGCATGAGCAGTTCTTC.

The chain recombines TRBV7-2 with TRBJ1-5, with D possibly being TRBD1 (5 bases). Trimming left V 4 bases short and J 3 bases short, with 13 bases between. Germline V gives CDR1 SGHTA, CDR2 FQGNSA. This CDR3 spans 15 amino acids. CDR3 in amino acids: CASSSAPGHNQPQHF. The CDR3 DNA follows: TGTGCCAGCAGCTCAGCACCGGGGCACAATCAGCCCCAGCATTTT.

The rearrangement joins TRBV18 to TRBJ2-1; 10 nucleotides match TRBD2. This CDR3 is built from 16 residues. Looked up from germline, CDR1 is KGHSH and CDR2 is LQKENI. Trimming took 4 bases from V and 5 from J; bases not matched to a gene: 8. The DNA for the CDR3 is TGTGCCAGCTCACGGCTAGCGGGAGTCTATGACAATGAGCAGTTCTTC. Translated: CASSRLAGVYDNEQFF. The full variable domain, its missing parts supplied by reference TRBV18 and TRBJ2-1, is NAGVMQNPRHLVRRRGQEARLRCSPMKGHSHVYWYRQLPEEGLKFMVYLQKENIIDESGMPKERFSAEFPKEGPSILRIQQVVRGDSAAYFCASSRLAGVYDNEQFFGPGTRLTVL.

In its sample, this clone was seen once. The chain is built from TRBV11-3 and TRBJ2-3, with unresolved D. This CDR3 spans 13 amino acids. Germline loops: CDR1 SGHNT, CDR2 YENEEA. With 6 bases removed from V and 8 bases from J, the gap between germline ends came to 15 bases. CDR3 coding DNA: TGTGCCAGCAGGCCCGATCTGAGTGGTACGCAGTATTTT. Translated: CASRPDLSGTQYF.

This chain links TRBV7-2 with TRBJ2-2, with D hard to call. Trimming removed 5 bases at V and 12 bases at J, with 16 bases between. Germline-derived CDR1 and CDR2 are SGHTA and FQGNSA. The CDR3 spans 13 residues. The CDR3 here is CASSTYEADQLFF. For the CDR3, the DNA is TGTGCCAGCAGCACCTATGAGGCCGACCAGCTGTTTTTT.

The CDR3 here is CASSYQGTKESTTNEKLFF. For the CDR3, the DNA is TGTGCCAGCAGTTATCAGGGAACTAAGGAATCTACAACTAATGAAAAACTGTTTTTT. The chain has TRBV6-4 and TRBJ1-4, with D perhaps TRBD1 (5 bases). Trimming shortened V by 5 bases and J by 0 bases, and 22 bases separated the two germline ends. Per germline, CDR1 MRHNA and CDR2 SNTAGT. The CDR3 has 19 residues.

This clone was picked up one time. The rearrangement joins TRBV6-5 to TRBJ1-1; D unclear. Trimming stripped 5 bases from V and 4 bases from J, with 11 bases between. This CDR3 region has 13 residues. Germline V CDR1 and CDR2: MNHEY, SVGAGI. The CDR3 nucleotides read TGTGCCAGCAGTCTCCGAGATTTCACTGAAGCTTTCTTT. Amino acid sequence: CASSLRDFTEAFF.

This clone was seen just once. The rearrangement uses TRBV7-3 and TRBJ2-5, with a tentative D call TRBD2 (5 bases). This CDR3 has 13 amino acids. Trimming left V 2 bases short and J 5 bases short, with 9 bases between. Germline V gene lookup returns CDR1 SGHTA and CDR2 FQGTGA. The CDR3 region has the DNA TGTGCCAGCAGCTTAGCGGGTGGCGAGACCCAGTACTTC. Residues: CASSLAGGETQYF.

The chain combines TRBV6-5 with TRBJ1-2; D not resolved. CDR3 length: 12 residues. The germline V gene has CDR1 MNHEY and CDR2 SVGAGI. Trimming shortened V by 10 bases and J by 4 bases, and 13 bases separated the two germline ends. The CDR3 protein is CATKRGVYGYTF. CDR3 DNA: TGTGCCACCAAGAGAGGAGTCTATGGCTACACCTTC.

The rearrangement joins TRBV9 to TRBJ2-3; possibly TRBD2 for D (5 bases). With 3 bases removed from V and 6 bases from J, the gap between germline ends came to 14 bases. The CDR3 runs 14 residues. Germline assignment: CDR1 SGDLS and CDR2 YYNGEE. As DNA, the CDR3 is TGTGCCAGCAGCGAGGACCGGGGTACGGATACGCAGTATTTT. Protein sequence: CASSEDRGTDTQYF.

The J gene is TRBJ2-3, the V gene TRBV27; TRBD1 might be the D (6 bases). V shed 7 bases and J shed 5 bases, with 13 bases lying between them. The CDR3 covers 13 residues. Germline assignment: CDR1 MNHEY and CDR2 SMNVEV (reference sequence). CDR3 loop: CASKPIGGDTQYF. DNA for the CDR3: TGTGCCAGCAAGCCAATAGGGGGAGATACGCAGTATTTT.

The chain uses TRBV9 and TRBJ2-1, with TRBD2 as a possible D gene (6 bases). This CDR3 spans 12 amino acids. Germline V gene lookup returns CDR1 SGDLS and CDR2 YYNGEE. Trimming pared 7 bases from V and 5 bases from J, leaving 10 bases between. Here the CDR3 reads CASSVADNEQFF. CDR3 DNA: TGTGCCAGCTCAGTAGCGGACAATGAGCAGTTCTTC.

The chain couples TRBV5-4 to TRBJ2-1, with D perhaps TRBD2 (5 bases). This CDR3 contains 12 residues. Trimming took 1 base from V and 12 from J, leaving 11 bases between them. The germline gives CDR1 SGHNT, CDR2 YYREEE (reference sequence). The CDR3 DNA reads TGTGCCAGCAGCTTGCTTGGACTGCGGCAGTTCTTC. It encodes CASSLLGLRQFF.

The chain recombines TRBV28 with TRBJ2-3, with D possibly being TRBD1 or TRBD2 (6 bases each). Germline V lookup: CDR1 MDHEN, CDR2 SYDVKM. CDR3 length: 15 residues. The V gene lost 5 bases and the J gene lost 0 bases, with 12 bases spanning the gap. The DNA of the CDR3 is TGTGCCAGCAGTCGAGGGGGGACTAGCACAGATACGCAGTATTTT. It translates to CASSRGGTSTDTQYF.